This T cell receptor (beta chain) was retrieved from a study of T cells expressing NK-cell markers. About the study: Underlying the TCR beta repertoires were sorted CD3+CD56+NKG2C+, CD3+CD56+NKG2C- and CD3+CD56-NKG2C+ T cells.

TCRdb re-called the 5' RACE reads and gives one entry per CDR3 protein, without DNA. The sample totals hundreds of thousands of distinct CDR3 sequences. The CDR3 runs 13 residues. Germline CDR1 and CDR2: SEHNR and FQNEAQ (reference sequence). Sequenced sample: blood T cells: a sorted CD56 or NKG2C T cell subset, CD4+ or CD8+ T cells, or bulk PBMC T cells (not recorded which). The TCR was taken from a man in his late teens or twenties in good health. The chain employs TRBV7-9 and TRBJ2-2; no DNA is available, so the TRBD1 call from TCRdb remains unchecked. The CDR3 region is CASYRVDTGELFF.